The 14 T cell receptor beta chains listed next were all sequenced from one sample in a study of vaccination and CD4 T cells after COVID-19. These receptors' targets are unknown. The treatment denotes: approximately nine-day PBMC culture with coronavirus spike peptide pools or control peptides (ViraFEST assay). Cultured CD4+ T cell DNA underwent sequencing with the Oncomine TCR Beta short-read assay. Using its own MiXCR run on the PCR reads, TCRdb lists one record per CDR3 protein. In the table there are roughly 4,000 distinct CDR3 sequences, about 45% of which are singletons. Sequencing used CD4+ T cells from blood, cultured in vitro. Receptors were obtained from a human donor who had recovered from COVID-19.

This clonotype ranks as medium-sized. The gene calls are TRBV6-5 and TRBJ1-2, with 7 positions matching TRBD1. Germline CDR1 is MNHEY and CDR2 is SVGAGI. The CDR3 totals 15 residues. V lost 4 bases, J lost 4 bases, and 9 bases stayed unmatched. The CDR3 DNA sequence: TGTGCCAGCAGTTTCAGACAGGGTTGGAGCTATGGCTACACCTTC. Its translation is CASSFRQGWSYGYTF.

The V call is TRBV19, the J call TRBJ1-5; D possibly corresponds to TRBD1 (5 bases). The CDR3 has 17 residues. Germline-derived CDR1 and CDR2 are LNHDA and SQIVND (reference sequence). V lost 3 bases, J lost 2 bases, and 17 bases lay in between. DNA of the CDR3: TGTGCCAGTAGTATGGCCCGGGGGGTGGGGCGCAATCAGCCCCAGCATTTT. It codes for CASSMARGVGRNQPQHF.

This clonotype has only a few counts. V is TRBV20-1 and J is TRBJ1-2; 7 nucleotides agree with TRBD1. Germline CDR1 DFQATT, CDR2 SNEGSKA (reference sequence). Trimming removed 5 bases from V and 4 bases from J; junction bases left unmatched: 7. CDR3 length: 13 amino acids. DNA of the CDR3: TGCAGTGCTCTACTACCAGGGGGCTATGGCTACACCTTC. It specifies CSALLPGGYGYTF.

This clonotype was seen just once. V usage is TRBV7-2 and J usage is TRBJ2-1; TRBD1 agrees at 7 bases. V shed 3 bases, J shed 6 bases, and the junction held 8 bases outside the gene matches. Germline-derived CDR1 and CDR2 are SGHTA and FQGNSA. This CDR3 spans 15 amino acids. CDR3 sequence: CASSFSPTGPNEQFF. The CDR3 region has the DNA TGTGCCAGCAGCTTTTCCCCGACAGGGCCCAATGAGCAGTTCTTC.

Relative to its sample, this clonotype is medium-sized. The chain carries TRBV20-1 and TRBJ2-5; 9 nucleotides match TRBD2. The CDR3 length is 14 residues. CDR1 DFQATT and CDR2 SNEGSKA come from the germline V gene (reference sequence). With 0 bases clipped from V and 5 bases from J, the junction kept 4 bases outside the gene matches. The CDR3 is CSARDPSGIETQYF. CDR3 DNA sequence: TGCAGTGCTAGAGATCCTAGCGGGATTGAGACCCAGTACTTC.

This clonotype was picked up a small number of times. The gene calls are TRBV20-1 and TRBJ1-2, with D hard to call. The CDR3 is made up of 11 amino acids. The germline V gene has CDR1 DFQATT and CDR2 SNEGSKA (reference sequence). The CDR3 coding sequence is TGCAAGCCTTACGCTAACTATGGCTACACCTTC. Translating it yields CKPYANYGYTF.

This rearrangement joins TRBV24-1 to TRBJ2-7; D is possibly TRBD1 (6 bases). The CDR3 is 14 residues long. The ends were cut back, 3 bases at V and 3 bases at J, with 11 bases in the middle. The germline V gene encodes CDR1 KGHDR and CDR2 SFDVKD. The CDR3 spells CATSDTGTFYEQYF. CDR3 DNA sequence: TGTGCCACCAGTGATACCGGGACATTCTACGAGCAGTACTTC.

This chain uses TRBV7-9 with TRBJ2-5; the D is unclear. The germline V and J ends were trimmed by 0 bases and 4 bases, with 6 bases remaining between them. The CDR3 runs 13 residues. Germline loops: CDR1 SEHNR, CDR2 FQNEAQ (reference sequence). The CDR3 region has the DNA TGTGCCAGCAGCTTAGCTGGGGTAGAGACCCAGTACTTC. This translates into CASSLAGVETQYF.

This clonotype was detected a few times. The V gene is TRBV7-3, the J gene TRBJ2-7; TRBD2 matches 10 bases. This CDR3 region has 17 residues. V trimming: 1 base; J trimming: 6 bases; junction bases outside the gene matches: 12. Germline values: CDR1 SGHTA, CDR2 FQGTGA. For the CDR3, the DNA is TGTGCCAGCAGCTTAATCTGGCTAGCGGGAGCTTTAGGCGAGCAGTACTTC. Translating it yields CASSLIWLAGALGEQYF. The whole variable domain, filled in from reference TRBV7-3 and TRBJ2-7, reads GAGVSQTPSNKVTEKGKYVELRCDPISGHTALYWYRQSLGQGPEFLIYFQGTGAADDSGLPNDRFFAVRPEGSVSTLKIQRTERGDSAVYLCASSLIWLAGALGEQYFGPGTRLTVT.

The chain is built from TRBV6-1 and TRBJ1-5; 10 nucleotides agree with TRBD1. Germline CDR1 MNHNS, CDR2 SASEGT. CDR3 size: 14 residues. With V trimmed by 6 bases and J by 7 bases, 6 bases remained unmatched. In nucleotides, the CDR3 is TGTGCCAGCAGCGAGACAGGGGGCGGACAGCCCCAGCATTTT. It encodes CASSETGGGQPQHF.

The chain couples TRBV11-2 to TRBJ2-7, with 13 bases aligning to TRBD2. V dropped 5 bases and J dropped 3; count of bases not matched to a gene: 4. Germline CDR1 SGHAT, CDR2 FQNNGV. The CDR3 length is 15 residues. CDR3 in DNA: TGTGCCAGCAGCACAGGACTAGCGGGAGTCTACGAGCAGTACTTC. It codes for CASSTGLAGVYEQYF.

This chain joins TRBV5-1 and TRBJ2-7; 12 bases agree with TRBD2. CDR1 is SGHRS, CDR2 YFSETQ, per germline. The CDR3 contains 15 residues. V shed 4 bases, J shed 4 bases, and the junction held 6 bases outside the gene matches. CDR3 in DNA: TGCGCCAGCAGCGCGGGACTAGCGGGTTTGTACGAGCAGTACTTC. It translates to CASSAGLAGLYEQYF.

There are a few counts of this clonotype. V is TRBV7-2 and J is TRBJ2-5; TRBD1 aligns across 8 bases. CDR1 is SGHTA, CDR2 FQGNSA, per germline. CDR3 length: 16 residues. The junction had 17 bases not matched to a gene; V was cut back by 5 bases and J by 9 bases. The CDR3 coding sequence is TGTGCCAGCAGCCCCCCCCACCAATACAGGGGGAAGGCCCAGTACTTC. This sequence encodes CASSPPHQYRGKAQYF.

The chain uses TRBV6-2 or TRBV6-3 and TRBJ1-2; D is possibly TRBD1 (6 bases). Germline V lookup: CDR1 MNHEY, CDR2 SVGEGT. V gave up 5 bases and J gave up 4 bases, with 20 bases separating them. The CDR3 covers 16 residues. CDR3 in amino acids: CASSKDQPTGAYGYTF. The CDR3 DNA is TGTGCCAGCAGTAAGGACCAACCGACAGGAGCCTATGGCTACACCTTC.